The rows below give T cell receptor beta chains drawn from one sample of a study of regulatory T cells in long-lasting Graves disease. MiXCR, run by TCRdb on the multiplex PCR reads, gives a single entry per CDR3 protein. The table shows 550,000 to 700,000 distinct CDR3 sequences, with around 15% occurring only once. The same sample was also studied in work on T cells in Graves' hyperthyroidism and ophthalmopathy.

Sample: peripheral blood mononuclear cells (PBMCs), taken at new diagnosis, from a patient treated with antithyroid drugs. The receptors were sampled from a man in his late teens or twenties with Graves disease. Both conserved end residues are part of each CDR3. D genes are given only for firm matches. Clone size is shown for a subset of rows, as once, few, many or a class of expanded clone.

D,J,V,size,CDR3,DNA
NA,TRBJ1-6,TRBV7-3,few,CASSLTTGTPLHF,TGTGCCAGCAGCTTAACCACAGGAACACCCCTCCACTTT
NA,TRBJ1-1,TRBV2,many,CASRAGDIFLGTEAFF,TGTGCCAGCAGGGCAGGGGATATTTTCTTAGGCACTGAAGCTTTCTTT
NA,TRBJ1-2,TRBV5-1,few,CASSLEVLAGNGYTF,TGCGCCAGCAGCTTGGAAGTGTTGGCAGGGAATGGCTACACCTTC
NA,TRBJ1-5,TRBV28,many,CASSLRSEYQPQHF,TGTGCCAGCAGTTTAAGGTCCGAATATCAGCCCCAGCATTTT
NA,TRBJ1-4,TRBV5-1,NA,CASSLPRTHWSGTNEKLFF,TGCGCCAGCAGCTTACCGAGGACACATTGGAGTGGAACTAATGAAAAACTGTTTTTT
NA,TRBJ2-5,TRBV5-1,few,CASSFSQNQETQYF,TGCGCCAGCAGCTTCTCGCAGAACCAAGAGACCCAGTACTTC
TRBD1,TRBJ2-7,TRBV29-1,NA,CSVGGDSTYEQYF,TGCAGCGTTGGAGGGGACAGTACCTACGAGCAGTACTTC
TRBD1,TRBJ2-1,TRBV5-1,few,CASSWTGSYNEQFF,TGCGCCAGCAGCTGGACAGGGTCCTACAATGAGCAGTTCTTC
TRBD2,TRBJ2-1,TRBV11-2,few,CASSWGTSGGGDEQFF,TGTGCCAGCAGCTGGGGGACTAGCGGGGGCGGGGATGAGCAGTTCTTC
NA,TRBJ1-2,TRBV12-3/TRBV12-4,NA,CASGSGSAGYTF,TGTGCCAGCGGGTCGGGCAGTGCTGGCTACACCTTC
NA,TRBJ2-5,TRBV11-2,many,CASTPRAGAKETQYF,TGTGCCAGCACCCCAAGGGCAGGCGCTAAAGAGACCCAGTACTTC
NA,TRBJ2-7,TRBV9,few,CASSGSRDSLSYEQYF,TGTGCCAGCAGCGGGTCGCGGGACAGCCTCTCCTACGAGCAGTACTTC
TRBD1,TRBJ2-7,TRBV29-1,many,CSGAIGTGGDEQYF,TGCAGCGGGGCTATTGGGACAGGGGGCGACGAGCAGTACTTC
NA,TRBJ1-5,TRBV2,NA,CASTPGDQPQHF,TGTGCCAGCACCCCAGGGGATCAGCCCCAGCATTTT
NA,TRBJ2-1,TRBV27,NA,CASSLSRLNEQFF,TGTGCCAGCAGTTTGTCCAGGTTGAATGAGCAGTTCTTC
NA,TRBJ2-3,TRBV20-1,few,CSAREAVPDTQYF,TGCAGTGCTAGGGAGGCAGTCCCAGATACGCAGTATTTT
TRBD2,TRBJ2-3,TRBV5-1,NA,CASSLGAWEGRGDTQYF,TGCGCCAGCAGCTTGGGAGCGTGGGAGGGCCGTGGAGATACGCAGTATTTT
NA,TRBJ1-6,TRBV12-3/TRBV12-4,few,CASSPGPSALHF,TGTGCCAGCAGCCCGGGACCCTCGGCCCTCCACTTT
NA,TRBJ2-3,TRBV20-1,NA,CSALPWAGKQYF,TGCAGTGCCTTGCCCTGGGCCGGTAAACAGTATTTT
NA,TRBJ2-7,TRBV7-2,many,CASSLTRIAAKYF,TGTGCCAGCAGCTTGACAAGGATAGCGGCCAAGTACTTC
NA,TRBJ2-7,TRBV7-8,NA,CASSFGQNEQYF,TGTGCCAGCAGCTTCGGGCAGAACGAGCAGTACTTC
TRBD1,TRBJ1-4,TRBV5-1,many,CASSPGQAATNEKLFF,TGCGCCAGCAGCCCTGGACAGGCCGCAACTAATGAAAAACTGTTTTTT
TRBD2,TRBJ2-2,TRBV7-9,many,CASSPLADYTGELFF,TGTGCCAGCAGCCCCCTAGCGGATTACACCGGGGAGCTGTTTTTT
TRBD1,TRBJ1-1,TRBV10-3,few,CAISESVREGAVLTEAFF,TGTGCCATCAGTGAATCGGTGCGGGAGGGGGCCGTCTTAACTGAAGCTTTCTTT
NA,TRBJ1-4,TRBV6-4,few,CATTTSGEKLFF,TGTGCCACCACGACATCTGGGGAAAAACTGTTTTTT
NA,TRBJ2-7,TRBV28,NA,CASSAGLEVPEQYF,TGTGCCAGCAGCGCCGGACTGGAGGTGCCCGAGCAGTACTTC
TRBD1,TRBJ1-1,TRBV30,many,CAWTLGQGNTEAFF,TGTGCCTGGACCCTAGGACAGGGGAACACTGAAGCTTTCTTT
NA,TRBJ1-2,TRBV4-1,once,CASSQTRAQGYGYTF,TGCGCCAGCAGCCAAACCAGGGCGCAAGGCTATGGCTACACCTTC
NA,TRBJ2-1,TRBV20-1,NA,CSARVQDSLTYNEQFF,TGCAGTGCTAGAGTCCAGGACTCGTTAACCTACAATGAGCAGTTCTTC
TRBD2,TRBJ2-7,TRBV4-1,NA,CASSQESLAGSSYEQYF,TGCGCCAGCAGCCAAGAATCGCTAGCGGGGAGCTCCTACGAGCAGTACTTC
NA,TRBJ2-1,TRBV11-3,many,CASSPTRGSYNEQFF,TGTGCCAGCAGCCCGACCAGGGGCTCCTACAATGAGCAGTTCTTC
TRBD1,TRBJ2-7,TRBV28,many,CASGPTGDYEQYF,TGTGCCAGCGGCCCGACAGGGGACTACGAGCAGTACTTC
TRBD1,TRBJ2-7,TRBV7-9,NA,CASSQAQGAPYEQYF,TGTGCCAGCAGCCAGGCACAGGGGGCCCCCTACGAGCAGTACTTC
NA,TRBJ1-4,TRBV28,few,CAGGEAANEKLFF,TGTGCCGGGGGGGAGGCCGCTAATGAAAAACTGTTTTTT
NA,TRBJ1-2,TRBV7-9,NA,CASSPAAVGSYGYTF,TGTGCCAGCAGCCCTGCCGCCGTTGGGAGCTATGGCTACACCTTC
NA,TRBJ1-4,TRBV12-3/TRBV12-4,many,CASSLASYGLEKLFF,TGTGCCAGCAGTTTAGCTTCGTACGGCCTTGAAAAACTGTTTTTT
NA,TRBJ2-7,TRBV16,many,CASSQGLVSYEQYF,TGTGCCAGCAGCCAAGGGTTAGTTTCCTACGAGCAGTACTTC
NA,TRBJ2-7,TRBV12-3/TRBV12-4,few,CASSLPGSNYEQYF,TGTGCCAGCAGTTTACCCGGGAGCAACTACGAGCAGTACTTC
NA,TRBJ2-7,TRBV2,NA,CASSVISYERYF,TGTGCCAGCAGTGTCATATCCTACGAGCGGTACTTC
NA,TRBJ1-2,TRBV29-1,few,CSVPGGGYTF,TGCAGCGTGCCGGGTGGTGGCTACACCTTC
NA,TRBJ1-1,TRBV13,NA,CASSLRLGRMNTEAFF,TGTGCCAGCAGCTTACGACTGGGACGGATGAACACTGAAGCTTTCTTT
NA,TRBJ2-1,TRBV27,NA,CASSPGLLANNEQFF,TGTGCCAGCAGCCCCGGGTTGCTGGCAAACAATGAGCAGTTCTTC
TRBD2,TRBJ2-1,TRBV2,many,CASSRRTSGTTYNEQFF,TGTGCCAGCAGTAGACGGACTAGCGGGACGACCTACAATGAGCAGTTCTTC
NA,TRBJ2-1,TRBV11-2,many,CASNLVGGHNEQFF,TGTGCCAGCAACTTAGTAGGGGGGCACAATGAGCAGTTCTTC
TRBD2,TRBJ2-1,TRBV9,NA,CASSERGVTYNEQFF,TGTGCCAGCAGTGAGCGGGGAGTCACCTACAATGAGCAGTTCTTC
NA,TRBJ2-7,TRBV20-1,many,CSAPTRDGAYEQYF,TGCAGTGCTCCGACCCGGGACGGCGCCTACGAGCAGTACTTC
TRBD2,TRBJ2-7,TRBV7-9,NA,CASSRLGGGLADEQYF,TGTGCCAGCAGTCGCTTAGGGGGGGGACTAGCGGACGAGCAGTACTTC
NA,TRBJ1-2,TRBV25-1,few,CASSVQGLGYTF,TGTGCCAGCAGTGTACAAGGACTTGGCTACACCTTC
NA,TRBJ2-7,TRBV7-9,many,CASTSYGQTPRKEQYF,TGTGCCAGCACCTCATACGGACAGACCCCGCGGAAAGAGCAGTACTTC
NA,TRBJ2-7,TRBV6-2/TRBV6-3,few,CASVQGNSYEQYF,TGTGCCAGCGTACAAGGAAACTCCTACGAGCAGTACTTC
NA,TRBJ2-7,TRBV7-9,few,CASSLAAAVEQYF,TGTGCCAGCAGCTTAGCCGCGGCGGTCGAGCAGTACTTC
NA,TRBJ2-3,TRBV30,few,CAWAWGIGSDTQYF,TGTGCCTGGGCCTGGGGAATCGGATCAGATACGCAGTATTTT
TRBD2,TRBJ2-7,TRBV11-2,many,CASSGYGTSGTYEQYF,TGTGCCAGCAGTGGATATGGAACTAGCGGGACCTACGAGCAGTACTTC
NA,TRBJ1-2,TRBV3-1,few,CASSPEGRLIYGYTF,TGTGCCAGCAGCCCCGAGGGCAGGCTCATATATGGCTACACCTTC
TRBD2,TRBJ2-2,TRBV6-1,NA,CASKTGLAVTGELFF,TGTGCCAGCAAGACGGGACTAGCGGTCACCGGGGAGCTGTTTTTT
NA,TRBJ1-1,TRBV7-9,NA,CASSSQDSGLTEAFF,TGTGCCAGCAGCTCCCAGGACAGCGGTCTCACTGAAGCTTTCTTT
NA,TRBJ1-1,TRBV7-8,many,CASSPSFSGVRDTEAFF,TGTGCCAGCAGCCCCAGTTTCAGCGGCGTGAGGGACACTGAAGCTTTCTTT